This TCR beta chain was captured by sequencing in a study of T cells in Graves' hyperthyroidism and ophthalmopathy. This clonotype has more than one count but fewer than ten. Its antigen is unidentified. Each diagnosis was grounded in clinical symptoms, serum thyroxine and TRAb, thyroid ultrasound, and orbital computed tomography. Study conclusions and caveats: Through a model of 13 V-J features, ophthalmopathy was separated from stable hyperthyroidism.

The CDR3 is made up of 14 amino acids. After removal of 5 bases from V and 4 bases from J, the junction contained 7 bases not matched to a gene. CDR1 is SGHTA, CDR2 FQGTGA, per germline. The TCR beta CDR3 regions underwent amplification using RNA transcripts as the source. The HTBI primer set was used in a first-round RT-PCR of the TCR CDR3. TCRdb re-called the multiplex PCR reads through MiXCR, storing one row per CDR3 protein. The profile covers 800,000 or so distinct CDR3 sequences, with roughly 40% appearing a single time and over 8% taken by the ten largest. The sequenced sample consisted of blood. The V and J genes are TRBV7-3 and TRBJ1-1; 7 bases line up with TRBD1. The receptor was derived from a young man with Graves' hyperthyroidism. The CDR3 DNA is TGTGCCAGCAGCCTACAGGGGATAGGCACTGAAGCTTTCTTT. As protein: CASSLQGIGTEAFF.